Listed below are T cell receptor beta chains from one sample, sequenced in a study of T-cell reconstitution after alpha-beta-depleted transplantation in children. TCRdb independently ran MiXCR on the PCR reads; one entry per CDR3 protein. The sample consists of around 100,000 distinct CDR3 sequences, 7% to 8% of them appearing once. This material consisted of PBMCs, taken before TCRalphabeta/CD19-depleted stem cell transplant. Receptor source: a boy under 10 years old with acute lymphoblastic leukemia, due to receive a stem cell transplant. CDR3s include the opening cysteine and the closing phenylalanine or tryptophan. A D gene is named only where the DNA matches it firmly. The size of a clone is reported for some rows only, either as once, few or many, or as a class for expanded clones.

V gene: TRBV12-3/TRBV12-4; J gene: TRBJ2-3; D gene: NA; clone size: many; CDR3 protein: CASSLFAGTDTQYF; CDR3 DNA: TGTGCCAGCAGTTTATTTGCGGGCACAGATACGCAGTATTTT
V gene: TRBV7-8; J gene: TRBJ2-3; D gene: NA; clone size: few; CDR3 protein: CASSLATNTRVDTQYF; CDR3 DNA: TGTGCCAGCAGCTTAGCGACGAATACCCGAGTGGATACGCAGTATTTT
V gene: TRBV20-1; J gene: TRBJ2-3; D gene: NA; clone size: many; CDR3 protein: CSAILTGPTDTQYF; CDR3 DNA: TGCAGTGCCATCCTAACGGGCCCCACAGATACGCAGTATTTT
V gene: TRBV27; J gene: TRBJ1-6; D gene: NA; clone size: few; CDR3 protein: CASRPRRVVNSPLHF; CDR3 DNA: TGTGCCAGCCGCCCGAGGCGGGTTGTGAATTCACCCCTCCACTTT
V gene: TRBV4-3; J gene: TRBJ2-7; D gene: TRBD1; clone size: few; CDR3 protein: CASSPGAGGPMDEQYF; CDR3 DNA: TGCGCCAGCAGCCCAGGAGCAGGGGGCCCGATGGACGAGCAGTACTTC
V gene: TRBV13; J gene: TRBJ2-7; D gene: NA; clone size: NA; CDR3 protein: CAMGPGLEGQYF; CDR3 DNA: TGTGCCATGGGCCCCGGCCTGGAAGGGCAGTACTTC
V gene: TRBV12-3/TRBV12-4; J gene: TRBJ1-6; D gene: NA; clone size: many; CDR3 protein: CASSFYRDNSPLHF; CDR3 DNA: TGTGCCAGCAGTTTTTACAGGGACAATTCACCCCTCCACTTT
V gene: TRBV10-3; J gene: TRBJ2-3; D gene: TRBD2; clone size: many; CDR3 protein: CAISDSGTRIFGDTQYF; CDR3 DNA: TGTGCCATCAGTGACTCCGGGACTAGGATTTTTGGAGATACGCAGTATTTT
V gene: TRBV5-1; J gene: TRBJ1-3; D gene: NA; clone size: NA; CDR3 protein: CASSLAGQGSGNTIYF; CDR3 DNA: TGCGCCAGCAGCTTGGCGGGGCAGGGGTCCGGAAACACCATATATTTT
V gene: TRBV12-3/TRBV12-4; J gene: TRBJ2-6; D gene: TRBD1; clone size: NA; CDR3 protein: CASRPGQGALGANVLTF; CDR3 DNA: TGTGCCAGCAGACCCGGACAGGGGGCGTTAGGGGCCAACGTCCTGACTTTC
V gene: TRBV20-1; J gene: TRBJ2-7; D gene: TRBD2; clone size: few; CDR3 protein: CSASVGRGSLYEQYF; CDR3 DNA: TGCAGTGCTAGTGTCGGGCGGGGGAGCTTATACGAGCAGTACTTC
V gene: TRBV20-1; J gene: TRBJ1-1; D gene: NA; clone size: NA; CDR3 protein: CSASHDPQLNTEAFF; CDR3 DNA: TGCAGTGCTAGCCACGACCCCCAATTGAACACTGAAGCTTTCTTT
V gene: TRBV12-3/TRBV12-4; J gene: TRBJ1-5; D gene: NA; clone size: many; CDR3 protein: CASSPNIGQPQHF; CDR3 DNA: TGTGCCAGCAGTCCAAACATCGGTCAGCCCCAGCATTTT
V gene: TRBV20-1; J gene: TRBJ2-3; D gene: NA; clone size: many; CDR3 protein: CSASQSTDTQYF; CDR3 DNA: TGCAGTGCTTCCCAATCTACAGATACGCAGTATTTT
V gene: TRBV20-1; J gene: TRBJ2-7; D gene: TRBD1; clone size: NA; CDR3 protein: CSARDTGTGGYPYEQYF; CDR3 DNA: TGCAGTGCTAGAGATACGGGGACAGGGGGCTATCCCTACGAGCAGTACTTC
V gene: TRBV12-3/TRBV12-4; J gene: TRBJ2-5; D gene: TRBD2; clone size: many; CDR3 protein: CASSLPTSGGAGETQYF; CDR3 DNA: TGTGCCAGCAGTTTACCGACTAGCGGGGGGGCCGGAGAGACCCAGTACTTC
V gene: TRBV5-1; J gene: TRBJ1-2; D gene: TRBD1; clone size: many; CDR3 protein: CASSPWTGGPYGYTF; CDR3 DNA: TGCGCCAGCAGCCCTTGGACAGGAGGTCCCTATGGCTACACCTTC
V gene: TRBV6-2/TRBV6-3; J gene: TRBJ2-3; D gene: NA; clone size: medium-sized; CDR3 protein: CASTSGSDSSDTQYF; CDR3 DNA: TGTGCCAGCACCTCTGGCTCCGACTCGTCGGATACGCAGTATTTT
V gene: TRBV5-1; J gene: TRBJ2-1; D gene: NA; clone size: many; CDR3 protein: CASSSGSGLSYNEQFF; CDR3 DNA: TGCGCCAGCAGCTCGGGGTCGGGCCTCTCCTACAATGAGCAGTTCTTC
V gene: TRBV6-5; J gene: TRBJ2-1; D gene: TRBD2; clone size: many; CDR3 protein: CASSSGGATEQFF; CDR3 DNA: TGTGCCAGCAGTTCCGGGGGGGCGACAGAGCAGTTCTTC
V gene: TRBV27; J gene: TRBJ2-7; D gene: NA; clone size: many; CDR3 protein: CASSLSAGYEQYF; CDR3 DNA: TGTGCCAGCAGTTTATCGGCGGGCTACGAGCAGTACTTC
V gene: TRBV2; J gene: TRBJ2-7; D gene: NA; clone size: NA; CDR3 protein: CASCEGISYEQYF; CDR3 DNA: TGTGCCAGCTGCGAGGGGATCTCCTACGAGCAGTACTTC
V gene: TRBV19; J gene: TRBJ1-1; D gene: TRBD1; clone size: NA; CDR3 protein: CASRTGGPEAFF; CDR3 DNA: TGTGCCAGTAGGACAGGGGGCCCTGAAGCTTTCTTT
V gene: TRBV29-1; J gene: TRBJ2-5; D gene: TRBD2; clone size: many; CDR3 protein: CSAAGTSGGREETQYF; CDR3 DNA: TGCAGCGCGGCCGGGACTAGCGGGGGGCGGGAGGAGACCCAGTACTTC
V gene: TRBV5-1; J gene: TRBJ2-7; D gene: NA; clone size: many; CDR3 protein: CASSLPSSYEQYF; CDR3 DNA: TGCGCCAGCAGCTTGCCTAGCTCCTACGAGCAGTACTTC
V gene: TRBV15; J gene: TRBJ2-7; D gene: NA; clone size: NA; CDR3 protein: CATSREGGSYEQYF; CDR3 DNA: TGTGCCACCAGCAGAGAGGGCGGGTCCTACGAGCAGTACTTC
V gene: TRBV14; J gene: TRBJ2-5; D gene: NA; clone size: NA; CDR3 protein: CASSQYLERGSETQYF; CDR3 DNA: TGTGCCAGCAGCCAGTACCTTGAAAGGGGCTCAGAGACCCAGTACTTC
V gene: TRBV7-2; J gene: TRBJ2-7; D gene: NA; clone size: medium-sized; CDR3 protein: CASSRYKPSYEQYF; CDR3 DNA: TGTGCCAGCAGCCGATACAAACCCTCCTACGAGCAGTACTTC
V gene: TRBV6-5; J gene: TRBJ2-7; D gene: NA; clone size: many; CDR3 protein: CASSYGGTSYEQYF; CDR3 DNA: TGTGCCAGCAGTTACGGTGGTACATCCTACGAGCAGTACTTC
V gene: TRBV14; J gene: TRBJ2-4; D gene: TRBD1; clone size: few; CDR3 protein: CASSLQGAINIQYF; CDR3 DNA: TGTGCCAGCAGCCTGCAGGGGGCTATAAACATTCAGTACTTC
V gene: TRBV11-3; J gene: TRBJ2-1; D gene: NA; clone size: few; CDR3 protein: CASSLVFPTYNEQFF; CDR3 DNA: TGTGCCAGCAGCTTAGTGTTCCCTACATACAATGAGCAGTTCTTC
V gene: TRBV25-1; J gene: TRBJ1-4; D gene: TRBD1; clone size: many; CDR3 protein: CASSEVQGSNEKLFF; CDR3 DNA: TGTGCCAGCAGTGAAGTACAGGGGTCGAATGAAAAACTGTTTTTT
V gene: TRBV7-8; J gene: TRBJ2-3; D gene: TRBD1; clone size: many; CDR3 protein: CASSLDPTGGGDTQYF; CDR3 DNA: TGTGCCAGCAGCTTAGACCCGACAGGGGGAGGAGATACGCAGTATTTT
V gene: TRBV5-1; J gene: TRBJ2-7; D gene: TRBD1; clone size: NA; CDR3 protein: CASSFLSSGTAYEQYF; CDR3 DNA: TGCGCCAGCAGCTTTCTCTCATCAGGGACAGCCTACGAGCAGTACTTC
V gene: TRBV15; J gene: TRBJ1-3; D gene: TRBD1; clone size: NA; CDR3 protein: CATSRATGGGGNTIYF; CDR3 DNA: TGTGCCACCAGCAGGGCTACAGGGGGAGGAGGAAACACCATATATTTT
V gene: TRBV7-8; J gene: TRBJ2-1; D gene: TRBD2; clone size: many; CDR3 protein: CASSLFGGGAREQFF; CDR3 DNA: TGTGCCAGCAGCTTATTTGGCGGGGGGGCCAGGGAGCAGTTCTTC